This T cell receptor beta chain was observed in a study of neurological immune-mediated disorders. The cDNA was synthesized by means of template-switch 5'RACE, which was carried out with 10-nucleotide random UMIs. Every sequencing run generated in excess of 160 million TCR-beta sequences. These sequences covered 15-18 subjects. TCRdb ran MiXCR on the 5' RACE reads and lists one entry per CDR3 protein. The data show 17,000 or so distinct CDR3 sequences, about a quarter seen once. Sequencing input: PBMCs. The receptor's source is a man aged 45-65 years with HTLV-1-associated myelopathy (HAM/TSP).

The CDR3 protein is CSARPPRGWRSYEQYF. In DNA, the CDR3 is TGCAGTGCTAGACCCCCTCGGGGATGGAGGTCCTACGAGCAGTACTTC. The V gene is TRBV20-1, the J gene TRBJ2-7, with D perhaps matching TRBD2 (5 bases). The CDR3 is 16 residues long. With 2 bases removed from V and 1 base from J, the gap between germline ends came to 18 bases. Germline loops: CDR1 DFQATT, CDR2 SNEGSKA (reference sequence).